Following are 12 T cell receptor beta chains from one sample sequenced in a study of blood T cell repertoires in COVID-19. The protocol was immunoSEQ multiplex PCR, while the TCRdb copy is restricted to in-frame clones and leaves out a portion. The table records about 110,000 clones, about 80% of them present only once. Input material: peripheral blood. All receptors come from a man between 65 and 79 years old with acute or convalescent COVID-19.

V and J are TRBV15 and TRBJ2-5; D is unresolved. Germline V gene sequence: CDR1 LNHNV, CDR2 YYDKDF (reference sequence). V gave up 3 bases and J gave up 3 bases, with 14 bases separating them. The CDR3 totals 15 residues. Here the CDR3 DNA reads TGTGCCACCAGCAGCAGTCCCAGATCCGAAGAGACCCAGTACTTC. As protein: CATSSSPRSEETQYF.

This chain connects TRBV29-1 to TRBJ1-1; D ambiguous. Germline V lookup: CDR1 SQVTM, CDR2 ANQGSEA. The V and J ends lost 2 bases and 1 base respectively, with 8 bases between them. This CDR3 has 13 residues. In DNA form, the CDR3 reads TGCAGCGTTGAATCCCGGAGGAACACTGAAGCTTTCTTT. Translation gives CSVESRRNTEAFF.

The chain uses TRBV5-1 and TRBJ2-3; D not certain. CDR1 and CDR2 from the germline V gene are SGHRS and YFSETQ. V was shortened by 0 bases and J by 3 bases, with 14 bases between the two germline ends. This CDR3 region has 16 residues. CDR3 amino acids: CASSLGADLSTDTQYF. DNA for the CDR3: TGCGCCAGCAGCTTGGGGGCCGATCTGTCTACAGATACGCAGTATTTT.

V is TRBV7-2 and J is TRBJ2-7; D is unclear. The V end lost 0 bases, the J end lost 5 bases, and 8 bases lay between the germline ends. The CDR3 is made up of 13 amino acids. Germline assignment: CDR1 SGHTA and CDR2 FQGNSA. The CDR3: CASSLAQVNEQYF. CDR3 coding DNA: TGTGCCAGCAGCTTAGCCCAGGTCAACGAGCAGTACTTC.

V and J are TRBV15 and TRBJ2-2, with a weak D call TRBD1 (6 bases). V was cut by 2 bases and J by 0 bases, with 13 bases left in between. Germline assignment: CDR1 LNHNV and CDR2 YYDKDF (reference sequence). The CDR3 runs to 17 residues. The CDR3 is CATSRRTESPNTGELFF. The CDR3, as DNA: TGTGCCACCAGCAGACGGACAGAGTCCCCGAACACCGGGGAGCTGTTTTTT.

V usage is TRBV7-2 and J usage is TRBJ2-3; 8 bases are a match to TRBD1. Unmatched junction bases numbered 4, after V lost 4 bases and J lost 7 bases. This CDR3 is 13 amino acids long. CDR1 and CDR2 from the germline V gene are SGHTA and FQGNSA. CDR3 in DNA: TGTGCCAGCAGCTCGGACAGGGTTTATACGCAGTATTTT. It is translated as CASSSDRVYTQYF.

In nucleotides, the CDR3 is TGCGCCAGTCGATATATGACAGACTACAATGAGCAGTTCTTC. Its translation: CASRYMTDYNEQFF. The J gene is TRBJ2-1, the V gene TRBV5-1, with D maybe TRBD1 (5 bases). The CDR3 is made up of 14 amino acids. Germline values: CDR1 SGHRS, CDR2 YFSETQ. V lost 8 bases, J lost 3 bases, and 15 bases lay in between.

The rearrangement uses TRBV6-6 and TRBJ2-3, with 9 bases fitting TRBD1. This CDR3 has 19 amino acids. J gave up 4 bases and V 5 bases, and 19 bases lay outside the gene matches. In germline, CDR1 is MNHNY, CDR2 SVGAGI (reference sequence). DNA of the CDR3: TGTGCCAGCAGTCCTTACCGCCCCACCGGACAGGGGAGAGCAGATACGCAGTATTTT. This sequence encodes CASSPYRPTGQGRADTQYF.

The chain carries TRBV2 and TRBJ2-2, with 8 bases fitting TRBD2. Trimming removed 6 bases from V and 4 bases from J; junction bases left unmatched: 1. This CDR3 comprises 13 residues. Looked up from germline, CDR1 is SNHLY and CDR2 is FYNNEI. The CDR3 protein is CASRGTSTGELFF. The DNA for the CDR3 is TGTGCCAGCAGAGGGACTAGCACCGGGGAGCTGTTTTTT.

The J gene is TRBJ2-3, the V gene TRBV6-1; no firm D call. The germline gives CDR1 MNHNS, CDR2 SASEGT. This CDR3 comprises 16 residues. V was pared by 0 bases and J by 0 bases, with 10 bases between. CDR3 residues: CASSEAGLFSTDTQYF. CDR3 in DNA: TGTGCCAGCAGTGAAGCGGGCCTATTTAGCACAGATACGCAGTATTTT.

The chain combines TRBV7-2 with TRBJ2-5, with D unresolved. This CDR3 has 13 amino acids. V was shortened by 6 bases and J by 7 bases, with 15 bases between the two germline ends. Per germline, CDR1 SGHTA and CDR2 FQGNSA. CDR3 amino acids: CASSPMRSGTQYF. In nucleotides, the CDR3 is TGTGCCAGCAGTCCGATGAGGTCGGGGACCCAGTACTTC.

The V gene is TRBV6-1, the J gene TRBJ1-1; 9 bases match TRBD1. CDR3 length: 15 amino acids. Germline lookup yields CDR1 MNHNS and CDR2 SASEGT. Germline trimming cut 2 bases from V and 1 base from J; bases unmatched to any gene: 2. CDR3 loop: CASSENRGQNTEAFF. Here the CDR3 DNA reads TGTGCCAGCAGTGAAAACAGGGGGCAGAACACTGAAGCTTTCTTT.